A selection of T cell receptor beta chains follows, all from one sample in a study of identical twins. One entry per CDR3 protein results from TCRdb running MiXCR on the 5' RACE reads. This sample has around 680,000 distinct CDR3 sequences, with 8.6% found just once. This sample was shared with a second study, whose subject was yellow fever vaccine responses in identical twins.

Specimen: PBMCs. These TCRs come from a woman between 18 and 29 years old in good health. CDR3s include the opening cysteine and the closing phenylalanine or tryptophan. A D gene is named only where the DNA matches it firmly. Rows may omit the clone size; those that give it use once, few, many or a size class.

j_call v_call d_call clone_size cdr3_nt cdr3_aa
TRBJ2-1 TRBV6-1 - - TGTGCCAGCATCAGAAGGAGCTCCTACAATGAGCAGTTCTTC CASIRRSSYNEQFF
TRBJ2-7 TRBV6-2/TRBV6-3 - - TGTGCCAGCAGTTACTCGGAACGCGACTACGAGCAGTACTTC CASSYSERDYEQYF
TRBJ2-2 TRBV5-1 TRBD1 many TGCGCCAGCAGCCCAGTGGGACAGGTTTACACCGGGGAGCTGTTTTTT CASSPVGQVYTGELFF
TRBJ2-7 TRBV6-5 - many TGTGCCAGCAGTTACGTAGTCGGAGGCAGCGAGCAGTACTTC CASSYVVGGSEQYF
TRBJ2-5 TRBV10-3 - few TGTGCCATCAGCGGAGCGGCCCAAGAGACCCAGTACTTC CAISGAAQETQYF
TRBJ2-5 TRBV11-2 TRBD1 few TGTGCCAGCAGGGAAGGACAGGGACAAGAGACCCAGTACTTC CASREGQGQETQYF
TRBJ2-1 TRBV15 - many TGTGCCACCAGCAGCCAAGTACAGAATGAGCAGTTCTTC CATSSQVQNEQFF
TRBJ2-1 TRBV24-1 TRBD1 many TGTGCCACCAGGGAAACAGGGGGCGAGGAACCCAATGAGCAGTTCTTC CATRETGGEEPNEQFF
TRBJ2-5 TRBV24-1 TRBD1 few TGTGCCACCAGTGATCATAAAGGGGGCTTCAACCAAGAGACCCAGTACTTC CATSDHKGGFNQETQYF
TRBJ1-5 TRBV6-2/TRBV6-3 TRBD1 few TGTGCCAGCAGTTACAACAGGGGATGGTCCAATCAGCCCCAGCATTTT CASSYNRGWSNQPQHF
TRBJ2-2 TRBV27 - - TGTGCCAGCAGGATCGGCCTTTTTGGGGAGCTGTTTTTT CASRIGLFGELFF
TRBJ2-7 TRBV7-8 TRBD1 many TGTGCCAGCAGCGGACAGGGGACTATAGGCTACGAGCAGTACTTC CASSGQGTIGYEQYF
TRBJ2-7 TRBV20-1 - - TGCAGTGCTAGATCGGCGGCAGCCTACGAGCAGTACTTC CSARSAAAYEQYF
TRBJ2-3 TRBV29-1 TRBD2 many TGCAGCGGAAAGATAGCGGGAGAAGGGGCGCAGTATTTT CSGKIAGEGAQYF
TRBJ2-3 TRBV2 - few TGTGCCAGCAGTTGGGGACTTCGCACAGATACGCAGTATTTT CASSWGLRTDTQYF
TRBJ1-2 TRBV6-2/TRBV6-3 - many TGTGCCAGCAGCTGGGGACGCCATGGCTACACCTTC CASSWGRHGYTF
TRBJ2-1 TRBV5-5 - few TGTGCCAGCAGTTCGGACGTGAGCTCCTACAATGAGCAGTTCTTC CASSSDVSSYNEQFF
TRBJ2-2 TRBV21-1 - - TGTGCCAGCAGCAAAATCCCCTCCTCCCTCGAGTCCACCGGGGAGCTGTTTTTT CASSKIPSSLESTGELFF
TRBJ2-4 TRBV12-3/TRBV12-4 TRBD2 - TGTGCCGGCACCCCCGGACTAGCGGGAGGAGGGGCCAAAAACATTCAGTACTTC CAGTPGLAGGGAKNIQYF
TRBJ1-2 TRBV4-2 - few TGTGCCAGCAGCCCACATCTGGGCGAGTTAGCTAACTATGGCTACACCTTC CASSPHLGELANYGYTF
TRBJ2-7 TRBV19 TRBD2 few TGTGCCAGGATTCCTAGCGGGAGCTCCTACGAGCAGTACTTC CARIPSGSSYEQYF
TRBJ1-1 TRBV7-6 - few TGTGCCAGCAGCTTAATGCTGGACACTGAAGCTTTCTTT CASSLMLDTEAFF
TRBJ2-7 TRBV4-3 - few TGCGCCAGCAGCCAAGAAGAGGATCTCTCCTACGAGCAGTACTTC CASSQEEDLSYEQYF
TRBJ1-1 TRBV20-1 - - TGCAGTGCTAGAGACCCTTACACTGAAGCTTTCTTT CSARDPYTEAFF
TRBJ1-1 TRBV5-6 - many TGTGCCAGCAGCTTGTACGGAATGAACACTGAAGCTTTCTTT CASSLYGMNTEAFF
TRBJ2-1 TRBV4-3 - - TGCGCCAGCAGCCGCCCTGGAAAGGACTTCTCCTACAATGAGCAGTTCTTC CASSRPGKDFSYNEQFF
TRBJ2-3 TRBV12-3/TRBV12-4 - many TGTGCCAGCAGTTTAATCGGGTCAGATACGCAGTATTTT CASSLIGSDTQYF
TRBJ2-3 TRBV7-6 TRBD1 many TGTGCCAGCAGTCGACAGGGGGAGCAGTATTTT CASSRQGEQYF
TRBJ2-2 TRBV30 - few TGTGCCTGGAGTGTCAATAGCGGCACCGGGGAGCTGTTTTTT CAWSVNSGTGELFF
TRBJ2-5 TRBV5-6 TRBD1 - TGTGCCAGCAGCTTGGGACAGGGGCGGGAAGAGACCCAGTACTTC CASSLGQGREETQYF
TRBJ2-1 TRBV7-2 - many TGTGCCAGCAGCTTACAAAGTTACAATGAGCAGTTCTTC CASSLQSYNEQFF
TRBJ2-1 TRBV20-1 TRBD2 many TGCAGTGCTCCTACTAGCGGGAACTACAATGAGCAGTTCTTC CSAPTSGNYNEQFF
TRBJ1-6 TRBV6-5 TRBD1 many TGTGCCAGCAGTTACACAACCGGGACAGGGCTCGCGGCCCTCCACTTT CASSYTTGTGLAALHF
TRBJ2-1 TRBV27 TRBD2 few TGTGCCAGCAGTTTATCGGCGGGAGAGCAGTTTTTC CASSLSAGEQFF